This T cell receptor beta chain appears in the sequencing data of a study of blood T cells in healthy people across ages. The CDR3 is 13 residues long. Germline CDR1 is MNHEY and CDR2 is SVGAGI. Trimming at V came to 5 bases and at J to 9 bases, leaving 5 bases not matched to a gene. This clonotype was seen many times. The antigen remains unidentified. Alongside a J-beta primer mix, a sample-barcoded 5' primer served in a second PCR lasting about 7 to 12 cycles. Every sample produced at least 3 million CDR3-containing paired-end reads. TCRdb fed the 5' RACE reads into MiXCR, producing one record per CDR3 protein. The table includes about 580,000 distinct CDR3 sequences, about 45% detected once. Whole-study findings and limits: Among long-lived donors, naive CD4+ cells were more numerous and diversity higher than in aged donors.

Each sample provided at least 6 micrograms of extracted total RNA. This TCR was recovered from an elderly man in good health. Sequenced input: blood. V usage is TRBV6-5 and J usage is TRBJ2-1; 9 bases align to TRBD1. Here the CDR3 DNA reads TGTGCCAGCAGTGACTGGACAGGGGTTGAGCAGTTCTTC. Protein product: CASSDWTGVEQFF.